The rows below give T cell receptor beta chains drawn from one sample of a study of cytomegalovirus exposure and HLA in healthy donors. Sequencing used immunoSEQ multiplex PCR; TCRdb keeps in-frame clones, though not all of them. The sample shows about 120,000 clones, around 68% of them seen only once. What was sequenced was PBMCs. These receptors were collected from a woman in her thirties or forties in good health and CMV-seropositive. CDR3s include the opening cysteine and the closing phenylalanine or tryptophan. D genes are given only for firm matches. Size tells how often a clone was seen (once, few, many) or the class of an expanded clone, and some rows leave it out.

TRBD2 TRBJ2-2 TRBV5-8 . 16 TGTGCCAGCAGCTCCGGACTAGCGGCAGACACCGGGGAGCTGTTTTTT CASSSGLAADTGELFF
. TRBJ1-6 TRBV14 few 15 TGTGCCAGCAGCCAAACAGGGTTCTATAATTCACCCCTCCACTTT CASSQTGFYNSPLHF
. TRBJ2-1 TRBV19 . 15 TGTGCCAGTAAACCACAGGGTCGCACCTACAATGAGCAGTTCTTC CASKPQGRTYNEQFF
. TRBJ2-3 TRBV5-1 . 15 TGCGCCAGCAGCTTGAGTACATCTAGCACAGATACGCAGTATTTT CASSLSTSSTDTQYF
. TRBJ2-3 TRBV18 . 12 TGTGCCAGCGGGAGTGGGACAGATACGCAGTATTTT CASGSGTDTQYF
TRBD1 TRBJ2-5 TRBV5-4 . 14 TGTGCCAGCAGCTTGGGACAGGGCCAAGAGACCCAGTACTTC CASSLGQGQETQYF
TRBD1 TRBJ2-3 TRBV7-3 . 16 TGTGCCAGCAGCTCCACGGGACAGCCAACGGCAGATACGCAGTATTTT CASSSTGQPTADTQYF
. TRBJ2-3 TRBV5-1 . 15 TGCGCCAGCAGCTCCAATACTGGAGTCGTAGATACGCAGTATTTT CASSSNTGVVDTQYF
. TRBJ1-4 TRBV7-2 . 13 TGTGCCAGCAGCCGGGACATCAATGAAAAACTGTTTTTT CASSRDINEKLFF
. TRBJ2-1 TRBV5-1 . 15 TGCGCCAGCAGCAGATGGACAGGGAGGGATAATGAGCAGTTCTTC CASSRWTGRDNEQFF
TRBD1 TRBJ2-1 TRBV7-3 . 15 TGTGCCAGCAGCCTCGGGCGAGGACAGGATCACGAGCAGTTCTTC CASSLGRGQDHEQFF
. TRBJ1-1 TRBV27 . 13 TGTGCCAGCAGCGTCAGGGTAACGGGTGAAGCTTTCTTT CASSVRVTGEAFF
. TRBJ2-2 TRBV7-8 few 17 TGTGCCAGCAGCTTAGCGCTCGAAGGGGAGAACACCGGGGAGCTGTTTTTT CASSLALEGENTGELFF
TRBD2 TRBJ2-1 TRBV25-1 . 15 TGTGCCAGCAGTGAATTCGGCGGGGGGGCGAATGAGCAGTTCTTC CASSEFGGGANEQFF
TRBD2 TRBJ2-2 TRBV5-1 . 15 TGCGCCAGCAGAAGGGGACTAGTCAACACCGGGGAGCTGTTTTTT CASRRGLVNTGELFF
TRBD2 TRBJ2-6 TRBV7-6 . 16 TGTGCCAGCAGCTTGCTAGCGGGTGCTGGGGCCAACGTCCTGACTTTC CASSLLAGAGANVLTF
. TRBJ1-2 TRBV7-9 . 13 TGTGCCAGCAGCAGTACTGGTAACTATGGCTACACCTTC CASSSTGNYGYTF
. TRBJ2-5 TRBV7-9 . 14 TGTTCCAGCAGCTTAGCCCTGACGGGGGAGACCCAGTACTTC CSSSLALTGETQYF
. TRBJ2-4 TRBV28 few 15 TGTGCCAGCAGTTTCTTCGGGGGAGCCAAAAACATTCAGTACTTC CASSFFGGAKNIQYF
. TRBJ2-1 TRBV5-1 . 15 TGCGCCAGCAGCACGGAGGGGTTACCCTACAATGAGCAGTTCTTC CASSTEGLPYNEQFF
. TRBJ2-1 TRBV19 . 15 TGTGCCAGTAGTATCCTCGAGCGAGATTACAATGAGCAGTTCTTC CASSILERDYNEQFF
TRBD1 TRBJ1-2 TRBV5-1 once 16 TGCGCCAGCAGCAACCGGGACAGGGGGTTGAGTGGTGGCTACACCTTC CASSNRDRGLSGGYTF
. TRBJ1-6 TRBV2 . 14 TGTGCCAGCAGTGAATTGCTAGGAAGTTCACCCCTCCACTTT CASSELLGSSPLHF
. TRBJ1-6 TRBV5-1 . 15 TGCGCCAGCAGCTTGTTTACAGGAGATAATTCACCCCTCCACTTT CASSLFTGDNSPLHF
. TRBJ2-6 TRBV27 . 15 TGTGCCAGCAGTTTATCAGGGGTCGGGGCCAACGTCCTGACTTTC CASSLSGVGANVLTF
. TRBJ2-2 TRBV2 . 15 TGTGCCAGCAGTGAAGAAGGGGGGAACACCGGGGAGCTGTTTTTT CASSEEGGNTGELFF
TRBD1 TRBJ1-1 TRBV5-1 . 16 TGCGCCAGCAGCTTATTCGGCACAGGGGAAGGCACTGAAGCTTTCTTT CASSLFGTGEGTEAFF
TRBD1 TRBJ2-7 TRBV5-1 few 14 TGCGCCAGCAGAGCCCGGGACAGCTCCTACGAGCAGTACTTC CASRARDSSYEQYF
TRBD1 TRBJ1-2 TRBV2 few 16 TGTGCCAGCAGTGTACCCCCGGGACAGGGACGGCATGGCTACACCTTC CASSVPPGQGRHGYTF
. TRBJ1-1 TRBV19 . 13 TGTGCCAGTAGTGCGCGACAGAACACTGAAGCTTTCTTT CASSARQNTEAFF
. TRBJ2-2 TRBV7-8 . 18 TGTGCCAGCAGCTCCCCCAGGACTGGAGGGGTGATAGGCGGGGAGCTGTTTTTT CASSSPRTGGVIGGELFF
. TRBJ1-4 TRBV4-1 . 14 TGCGCCAGCAGCCAAGGCCCGGGAAACGAAAAACTGTTTTTT CASSQGPGNEKLFF
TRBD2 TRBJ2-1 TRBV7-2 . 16 TGTGCCAGCAGCTTTCGTGGTAGCGGGGGGGTTAATGAGCAGTTCTTC CASSFRGSGGVNEQFF
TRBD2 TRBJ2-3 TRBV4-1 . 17 TGCGCCAGCAGCCAAGAGGGGGCGGGAGGGCAGACAGATACGCAGTATTTT CASSQEGAGGQTDTQYF
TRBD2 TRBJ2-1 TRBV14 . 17 TGTGCCAGCAGCCCCCCGGGGTGGGGCGCGGGAGTCAATGAGCAGTTCTTC CASSPPGWGAGVNEQFF
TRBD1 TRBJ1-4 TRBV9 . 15 TGTGCCAGCAGCCCTTTCGACAGGGAGGAGGAAAAACTGTTTTTT CASSPFDREEEKLFF
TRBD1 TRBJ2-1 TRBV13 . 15 TGTGCCAGCAGCTTAGGGGACGGACAGGGGTATGAGCAGTTCTTC CASSLGDGQGYEQFF
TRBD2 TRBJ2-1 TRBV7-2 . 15 TGTGCCAGCAGACTAACTAGCGGGAAGGGGAATGAGCAGTTCTTC CASRLTSGKGNEQFF
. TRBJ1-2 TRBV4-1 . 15 TGCGCCAGCAGCCAGGGGGCAGGGAGTAACTATGGCTACACCTTC CASSQGAGSNYGYTF
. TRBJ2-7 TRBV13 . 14 TGTGCCAGCAGCTTGTACAGGGTCTCGGACGAGCAGTACTTC CASSLYRVSDEQYF
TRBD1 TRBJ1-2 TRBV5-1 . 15 TGCGCCAGCAGCGTACCGGGACAGGGGAACTATGGCTACACCTTC CASSVPGQGNYGYTF